The rows below give T cell receptor beta chains drawn from one sample of a study of naive and memory T cell subsets. In TCRdb, the UMI-ligation and nested PCR reads were re-called with MiXCR into one record per CDR3 protein. The repertoire holds 20,000 to 25,000 distinct CDR3 sequences, with around 8.8% as singletons. Sequenced: central memory CD8+ T cells from blood. The receptors were gathered from a human donor in good health. The CDR3 runs from the conserved cysteine through the conserved F or W. A D gene is named only where the DNA matches it firmly. Size is omitted from some rows. Given values are once, few, many or a class for expanded clones.

CDR3	DNA	size	J	V	D
CAVTAGYEQYF	TGTGCGGTTACGGCTGGCTACGAGCAGTACTTC	few	TRBJ2-7	TRBV12-3/TRBV12-4	.
CASSQKGSWQGKLFF	TGTGCCAGCAGCCAGAAGGGGTCCTGGCAAGGGAAACTGTTTTTT	.	TRBJ1-4	TRBV28	.
CSARDSRGVRTTYEQYF	TGCAGTGCTAGAGATAGCCGCGGGGTCAGGACTACCTACGAGCAGTACTTC	many	TRBJ2-7	TRBV20-1	.
CASSSQGQFQEQYF	TGTGCCAGCAGCTCACAGGGGCAATTTCAAGAGCAGTACTTC	.	TRBJ2-7	TRBV7-9	TRBD1
CASSWREGGNEQFF	TGTGCCAGCAGTTGGAGGGAGGGCGGCAATGAGCAGTTCTTC	.	TRBJ2-1	TRBV28	TRBD2
CASSLWTATDTQYF	TGTGCCAGCAGTCTGTGGACAGCCACAGATACGCAGTATTTT	medium-sized	TRBJ2-3	TRBV12-3/TRBV12-4	.
CASTGTSGKGGYEQYF	TGTGCCAGCACCGGGACTAGCGGGAAAGGCGGCTACGAGCAGTACTTC	few	TRBJ2-7	TRBV6-1	TRBD2
CASSYMGHNQPQHF	TGTGCCAGCAGTTACATGGGACACAATCAGCCCCAGCATTTT	few	TRBJ1-5	TRBV6-2/TRBV6-3	.
CASSRTSFNEQFF	TGTGCCAGCAGCCGGACTAGTTTCAATGAGCAGTTCTTC	.	TRBJ2-1	TRBV7-6	TRBD2
CASSLGPQYTEAFF	TGTGCCAGCAGCCTCGGGCCCCAGTATACTGAAGCTTTCTTT	many	TRBJ1-1	TRBV6-2/TRBV6-3	.
CASTFGAFEQYF	TGTGCCAGCACTTTCGGGGCGTTCGAGCAGTACTTC	many	TRBJ2-7	TRBV11-2	.
CATRGILAGGPKDTQYF	TGTGCCACCCGAGGGATCTTAGCGGGAGGGCCGAAAGATACGCAGTATTTT	.	TRBJ2-3	TRBV2	TRBD2
CSASPTGSNSGANVLTF	TGCAGTGCTAGCCCGACAGGGTCTAACTCTGGGGCCAACGTCCTGACTTTC	few	TRBJ2-6	TRBV20-1	TRBD1
CASSFREGMPYEQYF	TGTGCCAGCAGTTTTAGGGAGGGGATGCCCTACGAGCAGTACTTC	many	TRBJ2-7	TRBV28	TRBD2
CASSLQPSGQPQHF	TGTGCCAGCAGTTTACAACCGAGCGGTCAGCCCCAGCATTTT	.	TRBJ1-5	TRBV27	.
CASSVPQGGGGGEQFF	TGTGCCAGCAGCGTCCCCCAGGGCGGGGGGGGCGGTGAGCAGTTCTTC	few	TRBJ2-1	TRBV7-9	TRBD2
CASSYQQETQYF	TGTGCCAGCAGTTACCAGCAAGAGACCCAGTACTTC	few	TRBJ2-5	TRBV6-6	.
CASTPGGGHTGELFF	TGTGCCAGCACCCCCGGAGGGGGCCACACCGGGGAGCTGTTTTTT	once	TRBJ2-2	TRBV6-2/TRBV6-3	.
CASSSGSSGRWETQYF	TGTGCCAGCAGCTCCGGATCTAGCGGGAGATGGGAGACCCAGTACTTC	few	TRBJ2-5	TRBV28	TRBD2
CASSSLGRVQPQHF	TGTGCCAGCAGCTCCCTCGGTCGGGTTCAGCCCCAGCATTTT	.	TRBJ1-5	TRBV28	.
CASSQDSSYEQYF	TGTGCCAGCAGCCAAGATTCGAGCTACGAGCAGTACTTC	few	TRBJ2-7	TRBV3-1	.
CASSLAVSRGAFF	TGTGCCAGCAGCTTAGCGGTTAGCAGGGGAGCTTTCTTT	few	TRBJ1-1	TRBV7-8	.
CASSLSGISYEQYF	TGTGCCAGCAGTCTCTCCGGGATCTCCTACGAGCAGTACTTC	few	TRBJ2-7	TRBV6-1	.
CATRPPGGLYNEQFF	TGTGCCACCCGACCTCCTGGCGGACTCTACAATGAGCAGTTCTTC	medium-sized	TRBJ2-1	TRBV19	.
CSVGAENTGELFF	TGCAGCGTTGGGGCAGAAAACACCGGGGAGCTGTTTTTT	many	TRBJ2-2	TRBV29-1	.
CASSFSGQGGEQYF	TGTGCCAGCAGTTTCTCGGGTCAGGGGGGCGAGCAGTACTTC	few	TRBJ2-7	TRBV28	.
CASSLAFSGRTDTQYF	TGTGCCAGCAGCTTAGCGTTTAGCGGGAGGACAGATACGCAGTATTTT	.	TRBJ2-3	TRBV7-8	TRBD2
CASSPGTGGGTNSPLHF	TGTGCCAGCAGTCCCGGGACAGGGGGCGGAACTAATTCACCCCTCCACTTT	.	TRBJ1-6	TRBV6-2/TRBV6-3	TRBD1
CASSPQGSPDTQYF	TGCGCCAGCAGCCCGCAGGGTTCTCCAGATACGCAGTATTTT	.	TRBJ2-3	TRBV4-1	.
CASSQAEVYTAQYF	TGTGCCAGCAGTCAAGCAGAGGTGTATACCGCGCAGTATTTT	many	TRBJ2-3	TRBV28	.
CSVVTSGRIWADTQYF	TGCAGCGTTGTTACTAGCGGGCGAATATGGGCAGATACGCAGTATTTT	many	TRBJ2-3	TRBV29-1	TRBD2
CASSLKDSGANVLTF	TGTGCCAGCAGTTTAAAAGATTCTGGGGCCAACGTCCTGACTTTC	many	TRBJ2-6	TRBV27	.
CASSLDRGPYEQYF	TGCGCCAGCAGCTTGGACAGGGGTCCCTACGAGCAGTACTTC	many	TRBJ2-7	TRBV5-1	TRBD1
CASSFNSDNEQFF	TGTGCCAGTAGTTTCAATTCGGACAATGAGCAGTTCTTC	.	TRBJ2-1	TRBV19	.
CASSEFGQMNTEAFF	TGTGCCAGCAGTGAATTTGGGCAGATGAACACTGAAGCTTTCTTT	.	TRBJ1-1	TRBV6-1	.
CASSTQRGPQHF	TGTGCCAGCAGCACTCAGCGAGGGCCCCAGCATTTT	medium-sized	TRBJ1-5	TRBV28	.
CASSPTGGDNEQFF	TGTGCCAGCAGTCCCACCGGAGGCGACAATGAGCAGTTCTTC	few	TRBJ2-1	TRBV12-3/TRBV12-4	.
CASSPGRVYGYTF	TGTGCCAGCAGCCCGGGACGGGTCTATGGCTACACCTTC	.	TRBJ1-2	TRBV7-3	.
CASSLAGLANEQFF	TGTGCCAGCAGCTTAGCTGGCCTAGCGAATGAGCAGTTCTTC	.	TRBJ2-1	TRBV7-7	.
CASSASGSTGELFF	TGTGCCAGCAGTGCTAGCGGGAGCACCGGGGAGCTGTTTTTT	few	TRBJ2-2	TRBV6-4	TRBD2
CSARSWQGLVYEQYF	TGCAGTGCCCGGTCGTGGCAGGGATTGGTGTACGAGCAGTACTTC	.	TRBJ2-7	TRBV20-1	.